These T cell receptor beta chains were read from a single sample in a study of beta chain features in type 1 diabetes. Using immunoSEQ multiplex PCR, the repertoire was profiled, and TCRdb retains in-frame clones only, with some absent. Here the sample spans about 700,000 clones, under 15% being singletons. The sample comprised naive CD4+ T cells from blood. These receptors all come from a man between 18 and 35 years old with type 1 diabetes. The CDR3 runs from the conserved cysteine through the conserved F or W. A D gene is named only where the DNA matches it firmly. A clone size is listed for some rows: how often the clone was seen (once, few, many), or a class if it is expanded.

V: TRBV7-3; J: TRBJ2-7; D: .; size: .; CDR3: CASSRDGVSYEQYF; DNA: TGTGCCAGCAGCAGGGACGGTGTTTCCTACGAGCAGTACTTC
V: TRBV25-1; J: TRBJ1-2; D: .; size: .; CDR3: CASSEVYGYTF; DNA: TGTGCCAGCAGTGAAGTTTATGGCTACACCTTC
V: TRBV10-1; J: TRBJ2-3; D: .; size: few; CDR3: CASSLYTTDTQYF; DNA: TGCGCCAGCAGTCTTTACACCACAGATACGCAGTATTTT
V: TRBV19; J: TRBJ1-2; D: .; size: .; CDR3: CASTSHGYGYTF; DNA: TGTGCCAGTACTTCGCATGGCTATGGCTACACCTTC
V: TRBV5-1; J: TRBJ1-2; D: .; size: .; CDR3: CASSFRQIKDNYGYTF; DNA: TGCGCCAGCAGCTTTCGACAGATCAAGGATAACTATGGCTACACCTTC
V: TRBV7-9; J: TRBJ2-2; D: .; size: few; CDR3: CATSSVTGELFF; DNA: TGTGCCACCTCGTCAGTCACCGGGGAGCTGTTTTTT
V: TRBV6-4; J: TRBJ1-2; D: .; size: few; CDR3: CASSDSFRTYGYTF; DNA: TGTGCCAGCAGTGACTCGTTTCGTACCTATGGCTACACCTTC
V: TRBV29-1; J: TRBJ1-5; D: .; size: once; CDR3: CSVNAGQNQPQHF; DNA: TGCAGCGTTAATGCAGGACAGAATCAGCCCCAGCATTTT
V: TRBV5-1; J: TRBJ2-3; D: .; size: few; CDR3: CASSFGGTDTQYF; DNA: TGCGCCAGCAGCTTTGGGGGCACAGATACGCAGTATTTT
V: TRBV7-2; J: TRBJ1-5; D: .; size: few; CDR3: CASTSGGPQHF; DNA: TGTGCCAGCACCAGTGGCGGACCCCAGCATTTT
V: TRBV7-9; J: TRBJ2-1; D: .; size: .; CDR3: CASSPRTESYNEQFF; DNA: TGTGCCAGCAGCCCTCGGACAGAATCGTACAATGAGCAGTTCTTC
V: TRBV9; J: TRBJ1-2; D: TRBD1; size: few; CDR3: CASSLGQGGGYTF; DNA: TGTGCCAGCAGCCTAGGACAGGGAGGCGGCTACACCTTC
V: TRBV10-3; J: TRBJ1-6; D: .; size: few; CDR3: CAISEEVREYSPLHF; DNA: TGTGCCATCAGTGAGGAGGTCAGGGAGTACTCACCCCTCCACTTT
V: TRBV2; J: TRBJ1-5; D: .; size: .; CDR3: CATSPGNQPQHF; DNA: TGTGCCACATCTCCAGGGAATCAGCCCCAGCATTTT
V: TRBV4-1; J: TRBJ2-7; D: TRBD1; size: few; CDR3: CASSQGPGQDIYEQYF; DNA: TGCGCCAGCAGCCAAGGTCCGGGACAGGATATCTACGAGCAGTACTTC
V: TRBV30; J: TRBJ1-5; D: .; size: .; CDR3: CAWSVGGTPQHF; DNA: TGTGCCTGGAGTGTCGGAGGGACGCCCCAGCATTTT
V: TRBV2; J: TRBJ1-1; D: .; size: .; CDR3: CARKRMMNTEAFF; DNA: TGTGCCAGGAAGAGGATGATGAACACTGAAGCTTTCTTT
V: TRBV14; J: TRBJ1-5; D: TRBD1; size: .; CDR3: CASSQAGQDQPQHF; DNA: TGTGCCAGCAGCCAAGCTGGACAGGATCAGCCCCAGCATTTT
V: TRBV4-1; J: TRBJ1-1; D: TRBD1; size: .; CDR3: CASSQGAGGLVAFF; DNA: TGCGCCAGCAGCCAAGGGGCAGGGGGTCTCGTAGCTTTCTTT
V: TRBV25-1; J: TRBJ2-5; D: TRBD2; size: few; CDR3: CASTLGVAGEETQYF; DNA: TGTGCCAGCACACTAGGAGTAGCGGGGGAAGAGACCCAGTACTTC
V: TRBV10-3; J: TRBJ2-7; D: TRBD1; size: .; CDR3: CALSRSGQSSYEQYF; DNA: TGTGCCCTCAGCCGATCGGGACAGAGCTCCTACGAGCAGTACTTC
V: TRBV27; J: TRBJ2-6; D: .; size: .; CDR3: CASSQPRDSGANVLTF; DNA: TGTGCCAGCAGTCAGCCTCGGGACTCTGGGGCCAACGTCCTGACTTTC
V: TRBV7-9; J: TRBJ1-2; D: .; size: .; CDR3: CASSTTGGRDYGYTF; DNA: TGTGCCAGCAGCACCACGGGCGGCAGGGACTATGGCTACACCTTC
V: TRBV15; J: TRBJ2-4; D: TRBD1; size: .; CDR3: CATSRDRQGENIQYF; DNA: TGTGCCACCAGCAGAGATCGACAGGGCGAAAACATTCAGTACTTC
V: TRBV7-6; J: TRBJ1-6; D: TRBD1; size: .; CDR3: CASSLGTGASNNSPLHF; DNA: TGTGCCAGCAGCTTAGGGACAGGGGCGTCGAATAATTCACCCCTCCACTTT
V: TRBV5-1; J: TRBJ1-2; D: TRBD1; size: few; CDR3: CASSLVGTGHGYTF; DNA: TGCGCCAGCAGCTTGGTCGGGACAGGGCATGGCTACACCTTC
V: TRBV18; J: TRBJ2-5; D: .; size: .; CDR3: CASSPIQGSVETQYF; DNA: TGTGCCAGCTCACCAATTCAAGGTTCGGTGGAGACCCAGTACTTC
V: TRBV11-2; J: TRBJ2-2; D: TRBD2; size: few; CDR3: CASSPTERGLTGELFF; DNA: TGTGCCAGCAGCCCCACGGAGCGGGGGCTCACCGGGGAGCTGTTTTTT
V: TRBV4-1; J: TRBJ1-5; D: .; size: few; CDR3: CASSQEGRIHSNQPQHF; DNA: TGCGCCAGCAGCCAAGAAGGTCGGATACATAGCAATCAGCCCCAGCATTTT
V: TRBV30; J: TRBJ1-1; D: TRBD1; size: .; CDR3: CAWRPTGTGGGRAFF; DNA: TGTGCCTGGAGGCCGACCGGGACAGGGGGCGGGAGGGCTTTCTTT
V: TRBV30; J: TRBJ1-2; D: .; size: .; CDR3: CAWSAGGGMGYTF; DNA: TGTGCCTGGAGTGCCGGGGGAGGGATGGGCTACACCTTC
V: TRBV10-3; J: TRBJ2-1; D: .; size: few; CDR3: CAISAYDPSYNEQFF; DNA: TGTGCCATCAGTGCCTACGACCCTTCCTACAATGAGCAGTTCTTC
V: TRBV29-1; J: TRBJ1-1; D: TRBD1; size: .; CDR3: CSVERWGQGRRTEAFF; DNA: TGCAGCGTTGAAAGATGGGGACAGGGCCGGAGGACTGAAGCTTTCTTT
V: TRBV28; J: TRBJ1-1; D: TRBD1; size: .; CDR3: CASSLDREGAFF; DNA: TGTGCCAGCAGTCTGGACAGGGAAGGAGCTTTCTTT
V: TRBV11-2; J: TRBJ2-3; D: TRBD2; size: .; CDR3: CASSPSGVSTDTQYF; DNA: TGTGCCAGCAGCCCTAGCGGGGTGAGCACAGATACGCAGTATTTT